This T cell receptor beta chain was captured by sequencing in a study of blood T cell repertoires in COVID-19. Background on the study: Samples came from the United States, Italy and Spain, spanning acute and convalescent COVID-19. T cells, B-cell-depleted T cells, or PBMCs provided the cDNA or gDNA that served as material.

The trim removed 4 bases at V and 2 bases at J, leaving 16 bases unmatched. Looked up from germline, CDR1 is SGHRS and CDR2 is YFSETQ. The CDR3 covers 20 residues. In the original analysis: Using reference gene primer amplification, nucleated cell counts were estimated. Some clones are missing from TCRdb's copy, which holds only in-frame ones; the method was immunoSEQ multiplex PCR. V and J calls and clone size are those listed in that table; D and trimming were worked out from the DNA. The table lists about 320,000 clones, around 85% of them singletons. The rearrangement uses TRBV5-1 and TRBJ1-3; 12 bases match TRBD1. This sequence originates from a human donor in a cohort sampled during active COVID-19. The material sequenced was peripheral blood. CDR3 sequence: CASSIEPGQGAFGAGNTIYF. In DNA, the CDR3 is TGCGCCAGCAGCATCGAACCGGGACAGGGGGCCTTTGGGGCTGGAAACACCATATATTTT.